This T cell receptor (beta chain) was recovered during a study of cytomegalovirus exposure and HLA in healthy donors (dated by TCRdb to 2017 to 2019). Regarding the complete study: In an earlier analysis of roughly 590 of the donors, less than 350 Gb of sequence data and about 110 million unique TCR beta sequences from about 179 million T cells were reported. Roughly 300 gigabases of sequencing data and approximately 80 million unique TCR sequences were included in an early release covering 550 to 650 HLA-typed donors. The genetic ancestry cluster associated with self-reported Caucasian donors included around four fifths of the roughly 360 genotyped donors. The aim of the study was to test whether cataloging public T cell receptors could identify signatures of past pathogen exposure. The study used immunosequencing to profile the T cell repertoires of 670 or so subjects and linked those repertoires to cytomegalovirus serostatus. Along with the 666-subject first cohort, a separate validation cohort of over 90 different subjects was used. To predict cytomegalovirus infection status, the study combined high-throughput TCR immunosequencing, statistical association of individual TCRs with disease status, and machine learning. A later analysis re-analyzed previously published TCR beta repertoires from 650 to 800 donors and added high-resolution HLA genotyping to study TCR occurrence patterns. Rather than drawing on any new phenotypic data, the later analysis identified candidate immune exposures from TCR beta sequences and the way those sequences occurred across donors. In an earlier analysis of over 550 of the donors, high-throughput TCR beta sequencing was used to judge whether each TCR beta V gene segment behaved as functional or pseudogenic. Alongside the repertoire data, information on donor age, sex, ethnicity and CMV serostatus was compiled. In a later genetic analysis, genome-wide SNP genotypes for about 65% of the 666 donors were used, and that subset was treated as a discovery cohort. Every discovery cohort repertoire had been produced on one sequencing platform. Class I and class II HLA loci were covered by the typing at four-digit resolution. Typing coverage differed by locus: A, B, C, DRB1 and DQB1 were typed in about 629-630 donors, DQA1 in 522, DPA1 in 606, and DPB1 in around 490. About five DR-DQ haplotypes were treated as single units for association and clustering because of strong linkage in the cohort. Among around 400 genotyped donors of the cohort, an average of around 240,000 unique TCR beta nucleotide sequences was sequenced per donor, of which roughly 17% were non-productive.

Overall results and qualifications from the work: A later analysis reported that several top co-occurrence clusters appeared linked to parvovirus B19, influenza, CMV and Epstein-Barr virus. A cluster of highly shared sequence variants was judged likely to represent a technical artifact of the sequencing pipeline. Immune exposure information for the cohort was limited to CMV serostatus. A later genetic analysis associated a missense DCLRE1C variant with V-gene and J-gene trimming of TCR beta chains, and an independent cohort replicated the association. Some IMGT-functional V segments, including TRBV6-2 and TRBV6-3, could not be told apart with the 87-base-pair reads, so those segments were excluded. Three of the identified cytomegalovirus-associated TCR beta chains were confirmed in vitro to be specific for cytomegalovirus antigens. In a later analysis, the rate of TCR association differed among HLA loci, with DRB1 alleles having the most associated TCRs and HLA-C alleles having the fewest. The cohort was sequenced for TCR beta chains only, and without alpha or paired-chain data the features that could be detected were limited. Correlated functional status among segregating V segments might reflect linkage disequilibrium, but an unknown experimental factor could not be ruled out. While some public TCRs were present in many individuals, most TCR sequences turned up only very rarely across donors. Because counts were too low, about 18 rarely observed V segments, including chromosome 9 orphons, were excluded from the earlier analysis of about 500 of the donors. Compared with equally common non-associated chains, HLA-associated TCR beta chains in a later analysis were more clonally expanded and had lower generation probabilities. In a later genetic analysis, fewer N-insertions in productive TCRs were reported among donors in an Asian-associated ancestry cluster than the approximately 630-donor mean. Because HLA typing was unavailable for some donors at each locus, only the typed subset was used in association tests. Presence/absence analyses assumed roughly uniform sequencing depth across donors, an assumption that may not hold. Specific HLA alleles were associated with 18,000 or so TCR beta sequences at a false discovery rate of 0.05 in a later analysis. The classifier was reported to diagnose cytomegalovirus status with high specificity and sensitivity in both the original cohort and the validation cohort. The authors suggested that the approach could potentially be generalized to other disease states and immunological phenotypes. Assigning TCR associations to individual alleles was difficult when HLA alleles, especially DR and DQ, strongly co-occurred. A further reported finding was that TCR beta sequences accurately predicted the HLA-A and HLA-B alleles for most subjects in the first cohort. The study gave a list of 150 to 200 TCR beta chains associated with cytomegalovirus. A later analysis found that most CMV-associated TCR beta chains appeared HLA-restricted, with HLA associations seemingly driven largely by CMV exposure. Broadly in line with IMGT annotations, most TCR beta V segments showed up in productive rearrangements about 87% or about 30% of the time in an earlier analysis of 587 of the donors.

As encoded in the germline V gene, CDR1 is SGDLS while CDR2 is YYNGEE. The CDR3, from cysteine to phenylalanine, totals 14 residues. Only the CDR3 part of the read is kept: 42 bases, read in frame from the first base. V lost 3 bases and J lost 3 bases; the stretch between them is 12 bases long. The library relied on the immunoSEQ multiplex PCR assay. For the multiplex PCR, a mixture combining 60 forward primers for TCR Vbeta segments and 13 reverse primers for TCR Jbeta segments was used. A multiplex PCR assay on genomic DNA amplified the CDR3 region of rearranged TCR beta genes. Amplified TCR beta libraries were sequenced as 87-base-pair reads on the Illumina HiSeq System. The authors' analysis ran thus. In a later analysis, tens of millions of unique TCR beta chains were counted across the roughly 670 repertoires, and some 10 million of these chains were shared by at least two donors. To remove PCR and sequencing errors, raw reads were error-corrected and collapsed into unique sequences using a nearest-neighbor algorithm that merged closely related sequences. Alignment of CDR3 sequences to IMGT reference sequences was used to assign V, D and J gene segments. For a sequence to be retained, at least a six-nucleotide match to both a V gene segment and a J gene segment was required. A rearrangement was called productive if the CDR3 had no stop codons and remained in frame with V and J, and every other rearrangement was called non-productive. Following IMGT convention, CDR3 was defined as the stretch from the second conserved V-encoded cysteine up to the conserved J-encoded phenylalanine. The earlier analysis of fewer than 750 of the donors excluded sequences that lacked an unambiguous match to a single V gene segment. An earlier analysis of 500 to 700 of the donors classified V segments as functional when productive rearrangements were above 56.7% and as segregating when the standard deviation between donors was above 5%. A statistical classification framework was built for diagnosing cytomegalovirus status from the catalog of TCR beta chain sequences. In a later analysis, V and J genes were assigned by comparing TCR nucleotide sequences against IMGT/GENE-DB human TR gene sequences. The TCRdist pipeline was used in a later analysis to assign CDR3 sequences and most-parsimonious VDJ recombination scenarios. In a later analysis, every TCR beta chain was defined by the combination of its CDR3 amino acid sequence and its V-gene family, and reads without a unique V-gene family were dropped. In a later analysis, 450 to 600 highly shared, low-generation-probability nucleotide sequences were removed to address suspected cross-contamination and a sequencing artifact. In a later analysis, a clonal expansion index was calculated for each public chain from normalized within-repertoire ranks of inferred template counts. In a later analysis, generation probabilities were computed with a VDJ recombination model fitted to out-of-frame rearrangements, and the resulting probabilities were checked against IGoR. In a later analysis, hypergeometric tests were used to score TCR-TCR, TCR-HLA and TCR-CMV co-occurrence, with a repertoire-size bias correction applied to TCR pairs. To estimate false discovery rates, a later analysis permuted the HLA or CMV assignments 20 times. In a later analysis, co-occurring TCRs were grouped with DBSCAN, and TCRdist sequence similarity was added when clustering was performed within HLA-allele-positive subsets. Repertoires with fewer than 30,000 or more than 120,000 public chains were left out of co-occurrence clustering, as were four to six repertoires with anomalous nucleotide sharing. Entries here come from immuneACCESS through TCRdb and include only in-frame sequences with V and J called. Some clones fail to appear in such tables; in the studies checked, an unresolved V gene covers under half of the shortfall, and the cause of the remainder is unknown. Clonal size and the V and J genes are those of that table, whereas D and trimming came from the DNA. In all, the sample holds around 94,000 clones, and around four fifths of those were seen once. The leading ten clones occupy 2.5% to 3% of the sample.

In total, 500 to 700 healthy bone marrow donors made up the cohort. All cohort members were sampled while nominally healthy, although unrecorded immune exposures were likely present. The donor was CMV seronegative and was included in the group of under 450 seronegative cohort members. Each donor provided a peripheral blood sample, and peripheral blood mononuclear cells were used for TCR beta sequencing. The Qiagen DNeasy Blood Extraction Kit was used to extract genomic DNA from the blood cell samples. On this clone: Its antigen is not yet known. No base quality values were provided; no much bigger clone lies one nucleotide off.

This receptor was taken from a middle-aged man in good health and CMV-seronegative. Recombination joined TRBV9 with TRBJ1-1, with an unclear D gene assignment. Specimen: PBMCs. The encoded CDR3 is CASSGRAGDTEAFF. The DNA sequence is as follows: TGTGCCAGCAGCGGGCGGGCGGGAGACACTGAAGCTTTCTTT.